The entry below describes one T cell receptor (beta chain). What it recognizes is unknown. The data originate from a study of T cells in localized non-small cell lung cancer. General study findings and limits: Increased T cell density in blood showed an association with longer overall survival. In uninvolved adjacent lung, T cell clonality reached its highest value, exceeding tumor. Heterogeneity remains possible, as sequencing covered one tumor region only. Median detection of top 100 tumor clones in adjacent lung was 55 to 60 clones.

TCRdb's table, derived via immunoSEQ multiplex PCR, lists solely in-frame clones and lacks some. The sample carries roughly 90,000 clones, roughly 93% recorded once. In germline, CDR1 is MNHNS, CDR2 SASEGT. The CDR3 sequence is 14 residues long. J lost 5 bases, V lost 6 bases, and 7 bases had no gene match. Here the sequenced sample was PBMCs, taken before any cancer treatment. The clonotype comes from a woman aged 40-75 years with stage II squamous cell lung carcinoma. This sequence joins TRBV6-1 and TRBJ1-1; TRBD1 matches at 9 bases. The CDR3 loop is CASSLGQGSTEAFF. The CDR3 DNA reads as TGTGCCAGCAGCCTCGGACAGGGGTCTACTGAAGCTTTCTTT.